What follows is one TCR beta chain and its context. The entry originates in a study of T cell repertoires in cytomegalovirus infection. Looked up from germline, CDR1 is DFQATT and CDR2 is SNEGSKA (reference sequence). V shed 1 base and J shed 8 bases, with 18 bases lying between them. This CDR3 region has 15 residues. TCRdb passed the reads through MiXCR, listing each CDR3 protein once. Of 150,000 to 200,000 distinct CDR3 sequences listed, 13% to 15% are singletons. The rearrangement uses TRBV20-1 and TRBJ2-1; the D gene is possibly TRBD2 (7 bases). This TCR derives from a human donor in good health (CMV status not recorded). Some clones in this sample may be carry-over from other donors' samples. The specimen was PBMCs. The CDR3 is CSARGVSGAGDEQFF. CDR3 bases: TGCAGTGCTAGAGGGGTCTCGGGGGCGGGGGATGAGCAGTTCTTC.